The rows below give T cell receptor beta chains drawn from one sample of a study of cytomegalovirus exposure and HLA in healthy donors. Repertoires were generated with immunoSEQ multiplex PCR, while TCRdb's copy carries only in-frame clones and drops some. Listed are approximately 37,000 clones; 3% to 4.5% falls within the top ten. Sequencing was performed on PBMCs. The receptors stem from a male donor in good health and CMV-seronegative. CDR3s include the opening cysteine and the closing phenylalanine or tryptophan. The D gene is left open where the match is weak.

v_gene: TRBV28; d_gene: .; j_gene: TRBJ2-5; CDR3aa: CASSSWTALQETQYF; CDR3nt: TGTGCCAGCAGTTCGTGGACAGCGTTACAAGAGACCCAGTACTTC
v_gene: TRBV28; d_gene: TRBD1; j_gene: TRBJ1-5; CDR3aa: CASRAGTGVRPQHF; CDR3nt: TGTGCCAGCAGAGCCGGGACAGGGGTCCGGCCCCAGCATTTT
v_gene: TRBV11-3; d_gene: TRBD1; j_gene: TRBJ2-5; CDR3aa: CASSPTGIETQYF; CDR3nt: TGTGCCAGCAGCCCGACAGGGATAGAGACCCAGTACTTC
v_gene: TRBV5-1; d_gene: TRBD1; j_gene: TRBJ2-6; CDR3aa: CASSFRTGDSGANVLTF; CDR3nt: TGCGCCAGCAGCTTCAGGACAGGGGACTCTGGGGCCAACGTCCTGACTTTC
v_gene: TRBV5-1; d_gene: .; j_gene: TRBJ2-7; CDR3aa: CASSLAAGKGPYEQYF; CDR3nt: TGCGCCAGCAGCCTTGCGGCAGGGAAAGGACCCTACGAGCAGTACTTC
v_gene: TRBV9; d_gene: TRBD2; j_gene: TRBJ2-1; CDR3aa: CASSVLLAGGRDEQFF; CDR3nt: TGTGCCAGCAGCGTCCTACTAGCGGGGGGGCGCGATGAGCAGTTCTTC
v_gene: TRBV28; d_gene: TRBD2; j_gene: TRBJ2-2; CDR3aa: CASSFGFLAGGANTGELFF; CDR3nt: TGTGCCAGCAGTTTTGGGTTTCTAGCGGGGGGCGCGAACACCGGGGAGCTGTTTTTT
v_gene: TRBV6-5; d_gene: TRBD1; j_gene: TRBJ1-6; CDR3aa: CASSSPRTGINSPLHF; CDR3nt: TGTGCCAGCAGTTCTCCGCGGACAGGGATTAATTCACCCCTCCACTTT
v_gene: TRBV7-2; d_gene: .; j_gene: TRBJ1-2; CDR3aa: CASSPGTHYGYTF; CDR3nt: TGTGCCAGCAGCCCAGGGACTCATTATGGCTACACCTTC
v_gene: TRBV6-4; d_gene: TRBD2; j_gene: TRBJ2-3; CDR3aa: CASSGSGGAGDTQYF; CDR3nt: TGTGCCAGCAGTGGGAGCGGGGGGGCCGGAGATACGCAGTATTTT
v_gene: TRBV29-1; d_gene: .; j_gene: TRBJ2-3; CDR3aa: CSVEFRTGGDTDTQYF; CDR3nt: TGCAGCGTTGAATTCCGGACCGGCGGGGACACAGATACGCAGTATTTT
v_gene: TRBV10-3; d_gene: TRBD1; j_gene: TRBJ1-2; CDR3aa: CAIRTGTGEGGYTF; CDR3nt: TGTGCCATCAGAACCGGGACAGGGGAAGGAGGCTACACCTTC
v_gene: TRBV7-9; d_gene: TRBD2; j_gene: TRBJ2-7; CDR3aa: CASGGGEAIPYEQYF; CDR3nt: TGTGCCAGCGGGGGGGGTGAGGCAATCCCCTACGAGCAGTACTTC
v_gene: TRBV4-1; d_gene: TRBD1; j_gene: TRBJ2-7; CDR3aa: CASSQGDRGNEQYF; CDR3nt: TGCGCCAGCAGCCAGGGGGACAGGGGGAACGAGCAGTACTTC